The 16 T cell receptor beta chains below come from one sample, sequenced in a study of blood T cell repertoires in COVID-19 (dated by TCRdb to about 2020). Libraries were constructed by the immunoSEQ multiplex PCR assay. TCRdb re-hosts the immuneACCESS table, in-frame sequences only. Its copies lack some clones; in the studies checked, an unresolved V gene accounts for under half of them, and the cause for the rest is not known. The sample profile shows a few hundred thousand clones; around 83% of them were found once. 5% of the sample goes to the ten largest clones. Source material: PBMCs or T cells enriched from blood (not recorded which). These TCRs come from a man between 35 and 55 years old who had been exposed to COVID-19.

The rearrangement joins TRBV5-1 to TRBJ1-6, with D possibly matching TRBD1 (5 bases). V was pared by 4 bases and J by 8 bases, with 13 bases between. CDR3 length equals 14 residues. The germline V gene has CDR1 SGHRS and CDR2 YFSETQ. The CDR3 protein is CASSEGLEHSPLHF. In DNA, the CDR3 is TGCGCCAGCAGCGAGGGACTAGAGCATTCACCCCTCCACTTT.

The chain recombines TRBV6-5 with TRBJ2-7; 8 nucleotides match TRBD1. Trimming cost V 3 bases and J 1 base; bases outside gene matches: 8. The germline gives CDR1 MNHEY, CDR2 SVGAGI. The CDR3 is 16 residues long. This CDR3 is CASSYAADRGSYEQYF. The CDR3 DNA reads TGTGCCAGCAGTTATGCCGCAGACAGGGGTTCCTACGAGCAGTACTTC.

The chain uses TRBV9 and TRBJ1-2; 9 nucleotides line up with TRBD1. V lost 6 bases and J lost 2; bases outside the gene matches: 5. Germline V lookup: CDR1 SGDLS, CDR2 YYNGEE. This CDR3 is 14 amino acids long. The CDR3 here is CASTPGQGNYGYTF. The CDR3 DNA is TGTGCCAGCACCCCAGGACAGGGGAACTATGGCTACACCTTC.

The V gene is TRBV4-1, the J gene TRBJ1-1; D call uncertain. The CDR3 is made up of 13 amino acids. Germline V gene sequence: CDR1 MGHRA, CDR2 YSYEKL. Trimming removed 1 base from V and 1 base from J, with 4 bases in between. Written as DNA, the CDR3 is TGCGCCAGCAGCCAAGCTCCGAACACTGAAGCTTTCTTT. It encodes CASSQAPNTEAFF.

The CDR3 nucleotides read TGTGCCAGCAGCGCAAAGACAGGGGGGAACACTGAAGCTTTCTTT. The encoded protein is CASSAKTGGNTEAFF. The chain combines TRBV9 with TRBJ1-1, with TRBD1 matching over 9 bases. The CDR3 runs 15 residues. J gave up 1 base and V 3 bases, and 4 bases lay outside the gene matches. Germline CDR1 SGDLS, CDR2 YYNGEE.

The chain combines TRBV2 with TRBJ1-5; D unresolved. The length of the CDR3 is 10 residues. Germline V gives CDR1 SNHLY, CDR2 FYNNEI. Deletions cut 7 bases from V and 6 bases from J, with 4 bases between. CDR3 sequence reads: CASTGQPQHF. CDR3 DNA: TGTGCCAGCACCGGTCAGCCCCAGCATTTT. Complete variable domain (other parts from reference TRBV2 and TRBJ1-5): EPEVTQTPSHQVTQMGQEVILRCVPISNHLYFYWYRQILGQKVEFLVSFYNNEISEKSEIFDDQFSVERPDGSNFTLKIRSTKLEDSAMYFCASTGQPQHFGDGTRLSIL.

The rearrangement uses TRBV18 and TRBJ1-1, with D maybe TRBD1 (5 bases). Germline V CDR1 and CDR2: KGHSH, LQKENI. This CDR3 is built from 14 residues. Trimming pared 3 bases from V and 0 bases from J, leaving 8 bases between. The CDR3 DNA follows: TGTGCCAGCTCACCCCTGACAGTGAACACTGAAGCTTTCTTT. It encodes CASSPLTVNTEAFF.

The sample holds a few counts of this clone. The chain recombines TRBV9 with TRBJ2-3; D perhaps matches TRBD2 (7 bases). The CDR3 extends over 19 amino acids. V was pared by 4 bases and J by 1 base, with 25 bases between. Looked up from germline, CDR1 is SGDLS and CDR2 is YYNGEE. The CDR3 DNA follows: TGTGCCAGCAGCCCGCGGCGGAGGGGGGGGATCTATGGCACAGATACGCAGTATTTT. Translating gives CASSPRRRGGIYGTDTQYF.

The genes are TRBV5-4 and TRBJ2-7; the match to TRBD2 covers 9 bases. Per germline, CDR1 SGHNT and CDR2 YYREEE (reference sequence). The CDR3 has 13 amino acids. J was trimmed by 3 bases and V by 7 bases; bases with no gene match: 5. The CDR3 here is CASGLAGYYEQYF. CDR3 DNA sequence: TGTGCCAGCGGGCTAGCGGGATACTACGAGCAGTACTTC.

The chain recombines TRBV14 with TRBJ2-3; D remains unclear. The CDR3 is 12 residues long. The V gene lost 1 base and the J gene lost 10 bases, with 9 bases spanning the gap. CDR1 SGHDN and CDR2 FVKESK come from the germline V gene. This CDR3 is CASSQVRSAQYF. The CDR3 DNA reads as TGTGCCAGCAGCCAAGTCCGATCGGCGCAGTATTTT. The full variable domain, with the rest looked up from reference TRBV14 and TRBJ2-3, is EAGVTQFPSHSVIEKGQTVTLRCDPISGHDNLYWYRRVMGKEIKFLLHFVKESKQDESGMPNNRFLAERTGGTYSTLKVQPAELEDSGVYFCASSQVRSAQYFGPGTRLTVL.

This chain connects TRBV7-9 to TRBJ1-4; a possible D gene is TRBD1 (5 bases). The germline gives CDR1 SEHNR, CDR2 FQNEAQ (reference sequence). The CDR3 totals 17 residues. Trimming took 5 bases from V and 7 from J, leaving 23 bases between them. CDR3 protein: CASSKLIRQPKGEKLFF. Here the CDR3 DNA reads TGTGCCAGCAGCAAACTCATCCGACAGCCTAAGGGTGAAAAACTGTTTTTT. Variable domain in full (rest from reference TRBV7-9 and TRBJ1-4): DTGVSQNPRHKITKRGQNVTFRCDPISEHNRLYWYRQTLGQGPEFLTYFQNEAQLEKSRLLSDRFSAERPKGSFSTLEIQRTEQGDSAMYLCASSKLIRQPKGEKLFFGSGTQLSVL.

V and J are TRBV12-2 and TRBJ1-2. TRBV12-2 is a recognized pseudogene. This CDR3 comprises 17 residues. Here the CDR3 DNA reads TGTGCAAGTCGCTCCGGGGTGTGGCAGGCCCAGCACCATGGCTACACCTTC. Protein product: CASRSGVWQAQHHGYTF.

The chain carries TRBV14 and TRBJ1-6, with unresolved D. The V end was cut by 4 bases, the J end by 7 bases, with 11 bases between. CDR3 size: 14 residues. Germline V gene data show CDR1 as SGHDN and CDR2 as FVKESK. The CDR3 DNA follows: TGTGCCAGCAGCCTAACAGCGGGAAATTCACCCCTCCACTTT. This translates into CASSLTAGNSPLHF.

This chain connects TRBV5-1 to TRBJ2-3, with D uncertain. CDR3 size: 15 residues. Per germline, CDR1 SGHRS and CDR2 YFSETQ. V was clipped by 0 bases and J by 0 bases, with 8 bases between them. In DNA form, the CDR3 reads TGCGCCAGCAGCTTGGGTGGCCAGAGCACAGATACGCAGTATTTT. Protein: CASSLGGQSTDTQYF. Full variable domain (missing parts from reference TRBV5-1 and TRBJ2-3): KAGVTQTPRYLIKTRGQQVTLSCSPISGHRSVSWYQQTPGQGLQFLFEYFSETQRNKGNFPGRFSGRQFSNSRSEMNVSTLELGDSALYLCASSLGGQSTDTQYFGPGTRLTVL.

The genes are TRBV3-1 (or the pseudogene TRBV3-2) and TRBJ2-7; D is unclear. The CDR3 spans 12 residues. Germline V gene lookup returns CDR1 LGHDT and CDR2 YNNKEL (reference sequence). Trimming shortened V by 1 base and J by 3 bases, and 4 bases separated the two germline ends. CDR3 amino acids: CASSQADYEQYF. The CDR3 coding sequence is TGTGCCAGCAGCCAAGCAGACTACGAGCAGTACTTC.

The chain recombines TRBV27 with TRBJ1-2; D is unresolved. V dropped 0 bases and J dropped 8 bases, with 10 bases sitting between them. The CDR3 spans 13 residues. Germline V gene sequence: CDR1 MNHEY, CDR2 SMNVEV (reference sequence). The CDR3 DNA follows: TGTGCCAGCAGTTTATCCTTCGGTTACGGCTACACCTTC. As protein: CASSLSFGYGYTF.